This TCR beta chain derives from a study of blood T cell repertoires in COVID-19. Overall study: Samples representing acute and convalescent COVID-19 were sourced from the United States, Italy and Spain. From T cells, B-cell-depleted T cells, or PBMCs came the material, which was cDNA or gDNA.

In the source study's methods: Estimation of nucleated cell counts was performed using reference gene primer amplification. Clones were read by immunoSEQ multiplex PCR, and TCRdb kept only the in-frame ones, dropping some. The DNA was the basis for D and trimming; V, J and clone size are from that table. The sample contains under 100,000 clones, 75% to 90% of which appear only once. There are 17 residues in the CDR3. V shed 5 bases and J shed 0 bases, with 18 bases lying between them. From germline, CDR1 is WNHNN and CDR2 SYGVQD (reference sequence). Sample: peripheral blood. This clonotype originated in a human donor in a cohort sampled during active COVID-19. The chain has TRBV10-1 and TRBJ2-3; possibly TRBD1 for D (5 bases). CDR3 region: CASSSGPRQRSTDTQYF. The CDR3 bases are TGCGCCAGCAGTTCAGGACCGCGACAGAGGAGCACAGATACGCAGTATTTT.